What follows is one T cell receptor (beta chain) and its context. Many counts were recorded for this clonotype. Its target antigen remains unknown. The input lacks base qualities; no much larger clone sits a single base away. The reads were generated on an Illumina NovaSeq 6000. Using 5'RACE with constant-segment primers, TCRalpha and TCRbeta cDNA libraries were constructed, with sample barcodes and unique molecular identifiers added in the process. RNA was extracted from every sample with Trizol reagent. The libraries were amplified in two PCR steps, and the second step added a second sample barcode and Illumina TruSeq adapters. Sequencing of the libraries was done on an Illumina NovaSeq, producing 2 x 150 bp paired-end reads. Concerning the study's data processing: With migec v1.2.7, reads were demultiplexed and then collapsed into UMI-guided consensus sequences. Using mixcr v2.1.11, the UMI consensuses were aligned to TRA and TRB V and J templates and assembled into clonotypes. Expanded or contracted clonotypes were those called significant by both edgeR and NoisET, with noise models trained on biological replicates. edgeR calls used a false discovery rate-adjusted p below 0.01 and a log2 fold-change threshold of 1. PCA with hierarchical clustering of max-normalized trajectories of the 1000 most abundant clonotypes was used as exploratory dynamics analysis. Each responding clone was given a CD4 or CD8 phenotype based on the CD4+ and CD8+ repertoires, which had been sequenced separately. TCRdb reprocessed the public reads (quality trimming at Q25 with fastp, clone calling with MiXCR) and kept in-frame beta chains. Duplicate CDR3 protein sequences are folded into a single record with the most common DNA and genes. The V and J calls were determined by TCRdb, not by the authors. Present in this sample are about 270,000 distinct CDR3 sequences, around 15% of which were seen just once. In total, the top ten clones hold around 20% of the sample.

From its cysteine to its phenylalanine, the CDR3 spans 11 amino acids. The DNA shown is the 33-base CDR3, in frame from base 1. The junction shows trimming of 4 bases on V and 6 bases on J, plus 4 bases between the germline ends. CDR1 and CDR2 were assigned from the germline V gene (reference sequence) as SGHKS and YYEKEE. Ficoll-Paque density gradient centrifugation was the method used to isolate PBMCs. The data derive from a study of T-cell memory formation after mild COVID-19 listed by TCRdb under 2021. Context from the whole study: TCR sequence clusters from the two donors were largely donor specific. Two young, previously healthy adult volunteers, one female and one male, were included in the cohort. T-cell clones expanding and contracting after mild COVID-19 in two donors were tracked by longitudinal TCRalpha and TCRbeta repertoire sequencing. What the authors observed across the whole study: The detection of some responding clones in pre-infection memory suggests that pre-existing cross-reactive memory T cells joined the SARS-CoV-2 response. Clones that contracted from day 15 to 85 showed balanced CD4/CD8 phenotypes, whereas a second wave of clones that expanded from day 15 to 37 leaned towards CD4+. Contracting CD4+ clones were located mainly in the CM and EM memory subsets, whereas CD8+ clones were found to be enriched in EMRA. The study included only a couple of mild cases, and larger cohorts that include severe cases with pre-infection samples were judged to be necessary. Whether the second-wave clones peaking on day 37 were SARS-CoV-2 specific was not confirmed.

The specimen sequenced was PBMCs or a T cell subset sorted from them (not recorded which). The source of this sequence is a man younger than 30 who had mild COVID-19 (a few samples of this study predate the infection). The sample titles of this study are shuffled in the database, so cell type and time point are left out; the donor was told from shared clones. The chain is encoded by TRBV5-5 joined to TRBJ1-4, with the D gene not clear enough to name. The DNA is as follows: TGTGCCAGCAGCCTAGATGAAAAACTGTTTTTT. Its protein reads: CASSLDEKLFF. The CDR3 plus the reference TRBV5-5 and TRBJ1-4 genes for the other parts give the full variable domain: DAGVTQSPTHLIKTRGQQVTLRCSPISGHKSVSWYQQVLGQGPQFIFQYYEKEERGRGNFPDRFSARQFPNYSSELNVNALLLGDSALYLCASSLDEKLFFGSGTQLSVL.